The clone carrying this TCR beta chain has at least ten counts. This sample was taken from a study of T-cell reconstitution after alpha-beta-depleted transplantation in children. The CDR3 totals 15 residues. V lost 1 base and J 4 bases, leaving 11 bases between the germline ends. From germline, CDR1 is MGHRA and CDR2 YSYEKL. This sample's TCRbeta library carried unique molecular identifier barcodes. Each CDR3 protein is one row after TCRdb ran MiXCR on the PCR reads. The repertoire holds 200,000 to 250,000 distinct CDR3 sequences, about 8.8% seen once, with approximately 5% in the top ten. Sequences were derived from PBMCs from the stem cell graft donor, sampled from the stem cell graft. The V and J genes are TRBV4-1 and TRBJ1-5, with unresolved D. The origin of this receptor is a human donor who donated a stem cell graft to a child with SCID. CDR3 sequence: CASSQVAGFNQPQHF. DNA for the CDR3: TGCGCCAGCAGCCAAGTGGCGGGGTTTAATCAGCCCCAGCATTTT.